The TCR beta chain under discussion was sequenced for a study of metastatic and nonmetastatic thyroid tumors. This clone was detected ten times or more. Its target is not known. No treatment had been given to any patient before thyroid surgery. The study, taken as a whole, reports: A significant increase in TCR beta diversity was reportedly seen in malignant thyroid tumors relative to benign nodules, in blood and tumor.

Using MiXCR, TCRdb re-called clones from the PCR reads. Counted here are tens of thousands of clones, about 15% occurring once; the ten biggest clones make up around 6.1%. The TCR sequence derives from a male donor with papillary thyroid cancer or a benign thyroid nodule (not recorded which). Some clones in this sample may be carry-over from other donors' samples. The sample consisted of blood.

The CDR3 coding sequence is TGTGCCAGCAGCTTGGTCCGTCAGGTTCCGCAGTATTTT. As protein: CASSLVRQVPQYF. The chain uses TRBV5-6 and TRBJ2-3; D is unclear. This CDR3 region has 13 residues. Germline V gives CDR1 SGHDT, CDR2 YYEEEE. V was trimmed by 0 bases and J by 10 bases, leaving 12 bases between them.